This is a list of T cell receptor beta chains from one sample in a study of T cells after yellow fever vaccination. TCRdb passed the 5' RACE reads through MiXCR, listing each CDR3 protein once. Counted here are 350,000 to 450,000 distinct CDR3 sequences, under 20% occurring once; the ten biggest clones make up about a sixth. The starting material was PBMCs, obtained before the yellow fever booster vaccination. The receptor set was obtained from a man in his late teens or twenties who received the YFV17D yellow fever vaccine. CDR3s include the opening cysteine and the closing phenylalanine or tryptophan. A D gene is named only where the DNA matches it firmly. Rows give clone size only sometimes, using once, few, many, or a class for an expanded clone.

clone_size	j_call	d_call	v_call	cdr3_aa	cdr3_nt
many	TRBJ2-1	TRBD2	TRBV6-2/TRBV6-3	CASSYRGDEQFF	TGTGCCAGCAGTTATCGGGGGGATGAGCAGTTCTTC
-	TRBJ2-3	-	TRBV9	CASSDKGPKVTDTQYF	TGTGCCAGCAGCGACAAGGGACCCAAAGTCACAGATACGCAGTATTTT
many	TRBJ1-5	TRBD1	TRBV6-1	CASSEAEGTGGQPQHF	TGTGCCAGCAGTGAAGCGGAGGGGACAGGGGGACAGCCCCAGCATTTT
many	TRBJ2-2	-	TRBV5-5	CASSPARGRGNTGELFF	TGTGCCAGCAGCCCCGCCCGGGGGCGGGGAAACACCGGGGAGCTGTTTTTT
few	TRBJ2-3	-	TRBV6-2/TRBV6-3	CASSWDTGEDTQYF	TGTGCCAGCAGTTGGGATACCGGGGAAGATACGCAGTATTTT
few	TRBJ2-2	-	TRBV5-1	CASRGETNTGELFF	TGCGCCAGCAGAGGTGAAACGAACACCGGGGAGCTGTTTTTT
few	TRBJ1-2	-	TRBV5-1	CASSLAGDTFYGYTF	TGCGCCAGCAGCTTGGCCGGGGACACTTTCTATGGCTACACCTTC
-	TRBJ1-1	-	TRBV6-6	CASSSGAGAEAFF	TGTGCCAGCAGCTCAGGAGCAGGGGCTGAAGCTTTCTTT
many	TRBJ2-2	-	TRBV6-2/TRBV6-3	CASSFGYTGELFF	TGTGCCAGCAGCTTCGGATACACCGGGGAGCTGTTTTTT
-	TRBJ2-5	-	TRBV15	CATRGDGETQYF	TGTGCCACCAGAGGGGACGGAGAGACCCAGTACTTC
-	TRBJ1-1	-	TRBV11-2	CATGDRTYILNTEAFF	TGTGCCACTGGAGACAGGACTTACATCCTGAACACTGAAGCTTTCTTT
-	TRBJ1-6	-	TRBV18	CASSPRSENNSPLHF	TGTGCCAGCTCACCAAGGTCAGAGAATAATTCACCCCTCCACTTT
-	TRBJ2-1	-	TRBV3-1	CASSQAGGSDFYNEQFF	TGTGCCAGCAGCCAAGCAGGCGGGTCAGATTTTTACAATGAGCAGTTCTTC
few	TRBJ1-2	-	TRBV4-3	CASSQSGVGRYGYTF	TGCGCCAGCAGCCAATCCGGGGTTGGACGCTATGGCTACACCTTC
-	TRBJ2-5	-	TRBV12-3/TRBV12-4	CASSLGIGPVWETQYF	TGTGCCAGCAGTTTGGGGATAGGCCCCGTGTGGGAGACCCAGTACTTC
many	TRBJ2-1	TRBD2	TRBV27	CASSPTSTSGANEQFF	TGTGCCAGCAGTCCAACATCGACTAGCGGGGCAAATGAGCAGTTCTTC
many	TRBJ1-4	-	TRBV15	CATSRDGADNEKLFF	TGTGCCACCAGCAGAGATGGGGCAGATAATGAAAAACTGTTTTTT